One and the same sample provided the 24 T cell receptor beta chains below, sequenced in a study of cytomegalovirus exposure and HLA in healthy donors. With 60 Vbeta and 13 Jbeta primers, the PCR was carried out. Assay: immunoSEQ multiplex PCR; the TCRdb copy retains only in-frame clones and omits some. Of approximately 120,000 clones listed, roughly 79% are singletons. Sequencing input: PBMCs. The receptors were gathered from a man aged 25 to 40 in good health and CMV-seronegative.

This chain connects TRBV7-6 to TRBJ2-7, with D possibly TRBD1 on 6 matching bases. The CDR3 spans 16 residues. V was pared by 5 bases and J by 4 bases, with 21 bases between. Germline CDR1 and CDR2: SGHVS and FNYEAQ. The CDR3 DNA follows: TGTGCCAGCAGCACACAGGGCAGTCATATAGGATACGAGCAGTACTTC. Amino acids: CASSTQGSHIGYEQYF.

The CDR3 sequence is CASGPGQGNLNEQFF. The DNA of the CDR3 is TGTGCTAGTGGTCCGGGACAGGGGAACCTCAATGAGCAGTTCTTC. The chain joins TRBV12-5 to TRBJ2-1, with 10 positions matching TRBD1. J gave up 6 bases and V 5 bases, and 7 bases lay outside the gene matches. The CDR3 is made up of 15 amino acids. Germline V gene sequence: CDR1 LGHNT, CDR2 FRNRAP. The whole variable domain, filled in from reference TRBV12-5 and TRBJ2-1, reads DARVTQTPRHKVTEMGQEVTMRCQPILGHNTVFWYRQTMMQGLELLAYFRNRAPLDDSGMPKDRFSAEMPDATLATLKIQPSEPRDSAVYFCASGPGQGNLNEQFFGPGTRLTVL.

The chain couples TRBV2 to TRBJ1-1, with a possible D match to TRBD1 (5 bases). Trimming took 4 bases from V and 0 from J, leaving 9 bases between them. Germline loops: CDR1 SNHLY, CDR2 FYNNEI. CDR3 size: 14 residues. CDR3 bases: TGTGCCAGCAGTGTCACCAGGGTGAACACTGAAGCTTTCTTT. It is translated as CASSVTRVNTEAFF.

The chain has TRBV4-1 and TRBJ2-7; TRBD1 matches at 8 bases. V trimming: 7 bases; J trimming: 1 base; junction bases outside the gene matches: 6. CDR1 is MGHRA and CDR2 is YSYEKL in the germline V gene. There are 14 residues in the CDR3. This CDR3 is CASTHGDRSYEQYF. CDR3 DNA: TGCGCCAGCACCCACGGGGACAGGTCCTACGAGCAGTACTTC.

The rearrangement uses TRBV9 and TRBJ2-7; 9 bases map to TRBD2. Germline CDR1 is SGDLS and CDR2 is YYNGEE. The V segment lost 0 bases and the J segment 4 bases; nucleotides outside the gene matches: 5. CDR3 length: 15 amino acids. For the CDR3, the DNA is TGTGCCAGCAGCGTAGCTAGCGGGATAGGGTACGAGCAGTACTTC. This translates into CASSVASGIGYEQYF. The full variable domain, completed using reference TRBV9 and TRBJ2-7, is DSGVTQTPKHLITATGQRVTLRCSPRSGDLSVYWYQQSLDQGLQFLIQYYNGEERAKGNILERFSAQQFPDLHSELNLSSLELGDSALYFCASSVASGIGYEQYFGPGTRLTVT.

The V and J genes are TRBV11-3 and TRBJ1-1; D call uncertain. The CDR3 is 12 residues long. CDR1 is SGHNT and CDR2 is YENEEA in the germline V gene. The V and J ends lost 1 base and 8 bases respectively, with 8 bases between them. The CDR3 is CASSLGESEAFF. CDR3 DNA: TGTGCCAGCAGCTTAGGGGAGTCCGAAGCTTTCTTT.

The chain links TRBV27 to TRBJ1-5, with a tentative D call TRBD1 (6 bases). Between the trimmed V and J ends, which lost 0 bases and 4 bases, there was a span of 16 bases. CDR1 is MNHEY and CDR2 is SMNVEV in the germline V gene (reference sequence). This CDR3 spans 17 amino acids. CDR3 nucleotide sequence: TGTGCCAGCAGTTTATCGAGCGGGGGGCTGAGTAATCAGCCCCAGCATTTT. Protein sequence: CASSLSSGGLSNQPQHF.

The chain recombines TRBV9 with TRBJ1-1, with 10 bases lining up with TRBD1. The germline V gene encodes CDR1 SGDLS and CDR2 YYNGEE. V trimming: 0 bases; J trimming: 3 bases; junction bases outside the gene matches: 2. This CDR3 region has 15 residues. CDR3 protein: CASSVAGQGDTEAFF. Here the CDR3 DNA reads TGTGCCAGCAGCGTAGCTGGACAGGGGGACACTGAAGCTTTCTTT.

This clone was picked up a small number of times. The chain is built from TRBV28 and TRBJ2-7, with D perhaps matching TRBD1 (5 bases). The CDR3 has 12 residues. V was shortened by 6 bases and J by 3 bases, with 9 bases between the two germline ends. Germline V CDR1 and CDR2: MDHEN, SYDVKM. The CDR3 sequence: CASRQGYYEQYF. The CDR3, as DNA: TGTGCCAGCAGGCAGGGCTACTACGAGCAGTACTTC. The full variable domain, rest sourced from reference TRBV28 and TRBJ2-7, is DVKVTQSSRYLVKRTGEKVFLECVQDMDHENMFWYRQDPGLGLRLIYFSYDVKMKEKGDIPEGYSVSREKKERFSLILESASTNQTSMYLCASRQGYYEQYFGPGTRLTVT.

V and J are TRBV6-1 and TRBJ2-5; 12 bases match TRBD1. The DNA end lines up better with TRBJ2-7; the J call may be wrong. Looked up from germline, CDR1 is MNHNS and CDR2 is SASEGT. This CDR3 spans 16 amino acids. CDR3 loop: CASSESGTGGPYEQYF. Written as DNA, the CDR3 is TGTGCCAGCAGTGAATCCGGGACAGGGGGCCCGTACGAGCAGTACTTC.

The genes are TRBV5-4 and TRBJ2-1; no firm D call. V lost 0 bases and J 10 bases, leaving 5 bases between the germline ends. CDR3 size: 11 residues. CDR1 is SGHNT and CDR2 is YYREEE in the germline V gene (reference sequence). CDR3 region: CASSLELEQFF. DNA of the CDR3: TGTGCCAGCAGCTTGGAGCTCGAGCAGTTCTTC.

The CDR3 coding sequence is TGTGCCAGCAGCTCGACAGGGTTGAGCACTGAAGCTTTCTTT. Residues: CASSSTGLSTEAFF. The rearrangement links TRBV7-9 to TRBJ1-1; 7 bases match TRBD1. The ends lost 4 bases at V and 4 bases at J; junction bases unmatched: 6. Germline V gene data show CDR1 as SEHNR and CDR2 as FQNEAQ (reference sequence). The length of the CDR3 is 14 residues.

This clone was seen only once. Other DNA sequences from this sample encode an identical CDR3 as well. The chain uses TRBV7-2 and TRBJ2-7; D gene uncertain. The CDR3 contains 12 residues. V dropped 2 bases and J dropped 2 bases, with 4 bases sitting between them. Germline V gene sequence: CDR1 SGHTA, CDR2 FQGNSA. Here the CDR3 reads CASSLSPYEQYF. The DNA for the CDR3 is TGTGCCAGCAGCTTATCTCCCTACGAGCAGTACTTC.

This chain joins TRBV10-2 and TRBJ2-3; 7 nucleotides line up with TRBD2. The germline V gene encodes CDR1 WSHSY and CDR2 SAAADI. V dropped 8 bases and J dropped 6; count of bases not matched to a gene: 11. The CDR3 totals 14 residues. The CDR3 region has the DNA TGCGCCAGCGTAGCGGGTCTCCTCGGGGATACGCAGTATTTT. Translated, it gives CASVAGLLGDTQYF.

This clone showed up just once. CDR3 bases: TGTGCCAGCATGCTACAGGGGTACTCACCCCTCCACTTT. Its protein product is CASMLQGYSPLHF. This chain links TRBV6-6 with TRBJ1-6; 7 positions match TRBD1. The CDR3 spans 13 residues. Trimming cost V 7 bases and J 10 bases; bases outside gene matches: 7. Germline assignment: CDR1 MNHNY and CDR2 SVGAGI (reference sequence).

This clone has a handful of counts. The chain is built from TRBV6-1 and TRBJ1-1; a possible D gene is TRBD1 (5 bases). Trimming shortened V by 6 bases and J by 2 bases, and 13 bases separated the two germline ends. The CDR3 spans 14 residues. CDR1 is MNHNS and CDR2 is SASEGT in the germline V gene. Here the CDR3 reads CASSDRQRNTEAFF. The CDR3 DNA reads as TGTGCCAGCAGCGATAGACAGAGAAACACTGAAGCTTTCTTT.

This sequence joins TRBV6-5 and TRBJ2-7; TRBD2 is a possible D gene (7 bases). This CDR3 region has 15 residues. The germline V gene has CDR1 MNHEY and CDR2 SVGAGI. Trimming shortened V by 0 bases and J by 2 bases, and 11 bases separated the two germline ends. The CDR3 spells CASSYSAGAAYEQYF. The CDR3 bases are TGTGCCAGCAGTTACTCGGCGGGGGCGGCCTACGAGCAGTACTTC.

J is TRBJ2-3 and V is TRBV28, with D possibly matching TRBD2 (5 bases). The CDR3 has 13 residues. In germline, CDR1 is MDHEN, CDR2 SYDVKM. Trimming cost V 5 bases and J 5 bases, with 11 bases left between them. In nucleotides, the CDR3 is TGTGCCAGCAGTCGGAGGACGGGAGATACGCAGTATTTT. Encoded protein: CASSRRTGDTQYF.

The chain joins TRBV4-2 to TRBJ2-4; 8 positions match TRBD2. The J segment lost 3 bases and the V segment lost 4 bases, leaving 8 bases of the junction unmatched. The CDR3 covers 16 residues. Germline V gives CDR1 LGHNA, CDR2 YNFKEQ. CDR3 amino acids: CASSLQAGVGKNIQYF. CDR3 DNA: TGTGCCAGCAGCCTACAAGCGGGAGTGGGCAAAAACATTCAGTACTTC.

This chain connects TRBV7-9 to TRBJ1-1, with 8 bases aligning to TRBD1. This CDR3 is 14 amino acids long. The J segment lost 2 bases and the V segment lost 5 bases, leaving 4 bases of the junction unmatched. Germline V gene sequence: CDR1 SEHNR, CDR2 FQNEAQ (reference sequence). CDR3 loop: CASSARGLNTEAFF. The CDR3 coding sequence is TGTGCCAGCAGCGCCAGGGGGCTTAACACTGAAGCTTTCTTT.

The chain combines TRBV5-6 with TRBJ2-7; 11 bases are a match to TRBD2. CDR3 length: 16 amino acids. Per germline, CDR1 SGHDT and CDR2 YYEEEE. The trim removed 1 base at V and 5 bases at J, leaving 8 bases unmatched. In DNA, the CDR3 is TGTGCCAGCAGCTTGACCCTGGGACTAGCGGACGACGAGCAGTACTTC. This codes for CASSLTLGLADDEQYF.

The rearrangement links TRBV7-3 to TRBJ1-1; D not certain. The V gene lost 0 bases and the J gene lost 5 bases, with 7 bases spanning the gap. CDR1 is SGHTA, CDR2 FQGTGA, per germline. CDR3 size: 13 residues. The CDR3 loop is CASSLTSVTEAFF. The CDR3 DNA sequence: TGTGCCAGCAGCTTAACTTCAGTAACTGAAGCTTTCTTT.

This chain connects TRBV7-9 to TRBJ1-5; D not certain. Germline lookup yields CDR1 SEHNR and CDR2 FQNEAQ (reference sequence). Trimming stripped 1 base from V and 3 bases from J, with 7 bases between. This CDR3 has 14 amino acids. The CDR3 bases are TGTGCCAGCAGCTTAGGGAGTGCCAATCAGCCCCAGCATTTT. Amino acids: CASSLGSANQPQHF.

The V call is TRBV9, the J call TRBJ2-5; D gene unclear. Germline V gene sequence: CDR1 SGDLS, CDR2 YYNGEE. Trimming cost V 0 bases and J 4 bases, with 7 bases left between them. The CDR3 is made up of 13 amino acids. CDR3 DNA sequence: TGTGCCAGCAGCGTAGGGTCGGTAGAGACCCAGTACTTC. Protein sequence: CASSVGSVETQYF. The whole variable domain, filled in from reference TRBV9 and TRBJ2-5, reads DSGVTQTPKHLITATGQRVTLRCSPRSGDLSVYWYQQSLDQGLQFLIQYYNGEERAKGNILERFSAQQFPDLHSELNLSSLELGDSALYFCASSVGSVETQYFGPGTRLLVL.